These 5 T cell receptor beta chains came from one sample sequenced in a study of blood T cell repertoires in COVID-19. Profiled with immunoSEQ multiplex PCR; TCRdb holds only in-frame clones, not every one. This sample carries 75,000 to 100,000 clones, about 88% of them seen once, and the ten largest clones take roughly a sixth. The sample comprised peripheral blood. The receptors come from an elderly woman with acute or convalescent COVID-19.

The V call is TRBV29-1, the J call TRBJ1-1; D may be TRBD1 (5 bases). The CDR3 spans 15 residues. V was pared by 6 bases and J by 0 bases, with 17 bases between. Per germline, CDR1 SQVTM and CDR2 ANQGSEA. Here the CDR3 reads CSVAGPGLMNTEAFF. In DNA form, the CDR3 reads TGCAGCGTCGCTGGACCGGGACTGATGAACACTGAAGCTTTCTTT.

J is TRBJ2-1 and V is TRBV29-1; 10 bases map to TRBD2. J lost 7 bases, V lost 1 base, and 1 base had no gene match. The CDR3 spans 13 residues. The germline V gene encodes CDR1 SQVTM and CDR2 ANQGSEA. Here the CDR3 DNA reads TGCAGCGTTGAAGGGACTAGCGGAAATGAGCAGTTCTTC. It specifies CSVEGTSGNEQFF.

The chain is built from TRBV6-6 and TRBJ1-3, with 8 bases identical to TRBD1. V lost 5 bases and J lost 0; bases outside the gene matches: 6. Germline CDR1 MNHNY, CDR2 SVGAGI (reference sequence). The CDR3 is 16 amino acids. The CDR3 loop is CASSRQGISSGNTIYF. The CDR3 DNA sequence: TGTGCCAGCAGTCGACAGGGGATAAGCTCTGGAAACACCATATATTTT.

The sample holds a few counts of this clone. CDR3 in amino acids: CASGGAAGVAFF. The CDR3 bases are TGTGCCAGCGGGGGGGCGGCAGGGGTGGCTTTCTTT. This chain connects TRBV2 to TRBJ1-1, with a weak D call TRBD1 (6 bases). CDR3 size: 12 residues. Germline CDR1 SNHLY, CDR2 FYNNEI. Trimming removed 8 bases from V and 11 bases from J, with 18 bases in between.

This clone has just one count. The chain couples TRBV7-2 to TRBJ2-1; TRBD2 matches at 7 bases. The V segment lost 5 bases and the J segment 5 bases; nucleotides outside the gene matches: 15. CDR3 size: 17 residues. The germline V gene has CDR1 SGHTA and CDR2 FQGNSA. As DNA, the CDR3 is TGTGCCAGCAGCACCAGGGTGAGCGGGACCCGAAACAATGAGCAGTTCTTC. This translates into CASSTRVSGTRNNEQFF.